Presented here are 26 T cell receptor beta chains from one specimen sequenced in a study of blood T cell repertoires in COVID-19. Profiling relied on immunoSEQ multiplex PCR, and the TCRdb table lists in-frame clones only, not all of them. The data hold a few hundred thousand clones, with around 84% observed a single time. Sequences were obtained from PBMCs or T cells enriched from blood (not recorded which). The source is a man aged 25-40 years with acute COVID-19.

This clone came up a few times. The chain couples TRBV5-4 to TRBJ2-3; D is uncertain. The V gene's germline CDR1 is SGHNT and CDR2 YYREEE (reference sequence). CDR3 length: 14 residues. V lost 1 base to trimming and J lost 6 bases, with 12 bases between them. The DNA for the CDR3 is TGTGCCAGCAGCTTGTCCGGTGGTATTGATACGCAGTATTTT. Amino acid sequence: CASSLSGGIDTQYF. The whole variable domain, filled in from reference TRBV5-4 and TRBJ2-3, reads ETGVTQSPTHLIKTRGQQVTLRCSSQSGHNTVSWYQQALGQGPQFIFQYYREEENGRGNFPPRFSGLQFPNYSSELNVNALELDDSALYLCASSLSGGIDTQYFGPGTRLTVL.

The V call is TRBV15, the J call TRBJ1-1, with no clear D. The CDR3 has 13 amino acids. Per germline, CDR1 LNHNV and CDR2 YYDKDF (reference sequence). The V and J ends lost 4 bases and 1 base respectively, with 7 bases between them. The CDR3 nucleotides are TGTGCCACCAGCACGCGGGCGAACACTGAAGCTTTCTTT. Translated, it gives CATSTRANTEAFF. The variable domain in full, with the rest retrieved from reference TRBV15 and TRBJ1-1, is DAMVIQNPRYQVTQFGKPVTLSCSQTLNHNVMYWYQQKSSQAPKLLFHYYDKDFNNEADTPDNFQSRRPNTSFCFLDIRSPGLGDTAMYLCATSTRANTEAFFGQGTRLTVV.

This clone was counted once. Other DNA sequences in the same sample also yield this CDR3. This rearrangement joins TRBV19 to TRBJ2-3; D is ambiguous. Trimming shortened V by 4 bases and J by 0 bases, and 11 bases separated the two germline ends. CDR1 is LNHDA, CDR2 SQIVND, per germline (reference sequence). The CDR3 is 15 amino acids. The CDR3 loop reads CASSRTGPSTDTQYF. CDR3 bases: TGTGCCAGTAGTAGAACGGGTCCTAGCACAGATACGCAGTATTTT.

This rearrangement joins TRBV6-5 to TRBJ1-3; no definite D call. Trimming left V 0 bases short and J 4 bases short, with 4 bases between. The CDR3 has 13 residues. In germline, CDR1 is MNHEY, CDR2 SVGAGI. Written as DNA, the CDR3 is TGTGCCAGCAGTTACTCGGAGGGAAACACCATATATTTT. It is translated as CASSYSEGNTIYF.

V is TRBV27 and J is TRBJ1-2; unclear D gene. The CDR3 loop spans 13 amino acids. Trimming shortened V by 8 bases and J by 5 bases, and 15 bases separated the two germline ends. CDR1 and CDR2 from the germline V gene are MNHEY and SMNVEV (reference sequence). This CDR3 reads CASHRADDYGYTF. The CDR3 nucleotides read TGTGCCAGCCACCGAGCGGATGATTATGGCTACACCTTC.

CDR3 sequence (DNA): TGTGCCACCAAGGACAGCTTCAACACTGAAGCTTTCTTT. Its protein is CATKDSFNTEAFF. The chain is built from TRBV24-1 and TRBJ1-1, with D maybe TRBD1 (6 bases). The CDR3 consists of 13 residues. The germline V gene has CDR1 KGHDR and CDR2 SFDVKD. Trimming took off 8 bases at V and 2 bases at J, with 11 bases between the two ends.

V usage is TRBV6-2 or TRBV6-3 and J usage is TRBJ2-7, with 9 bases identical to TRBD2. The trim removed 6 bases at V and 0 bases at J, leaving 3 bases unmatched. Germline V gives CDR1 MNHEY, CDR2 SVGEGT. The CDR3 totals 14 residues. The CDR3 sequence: CASSLSGSSYEQYV. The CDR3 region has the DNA TGTGCCAGCAGCCTTAGCGGGAGCTCCTACGAGCAGTACGTC.

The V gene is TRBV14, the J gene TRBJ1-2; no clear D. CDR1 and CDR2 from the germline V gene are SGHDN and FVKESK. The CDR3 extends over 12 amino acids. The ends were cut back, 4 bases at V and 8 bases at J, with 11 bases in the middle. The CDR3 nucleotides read TGTGCCAGCAGCCTCAACGGGGTCGGCTACACCTTC. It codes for CASSLNGVGYTF. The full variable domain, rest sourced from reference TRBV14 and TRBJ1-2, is EAGVTQFPSHSVIEKGQTVTLRCDPISGHDNLYWYRRVMGKEIKFLLHFVKESKQDESGMPNNRFLAERTGGTYSTLKVQPAELEDSGVYFCASSLNGVGYTFGSGTRLTVV.

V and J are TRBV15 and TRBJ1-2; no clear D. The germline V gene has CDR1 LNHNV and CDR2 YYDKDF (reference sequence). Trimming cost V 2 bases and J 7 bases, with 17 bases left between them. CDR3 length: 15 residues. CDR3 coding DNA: TGTGCCACCAGCAGACCGGGGTCCCAACTCTTTGGCTACACCTTC. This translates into CATSRPGSQLFGYTF.

The CDR3 nucleotides are TGTGCCAGCAGCTACATGACAGCAACTAATGAAAAACTGTTTTTT. Translated: CASSYMTATNEKLFF. The chain employs TRBV7-9 and TRBJ1-4; perhaps TRBD1 as D (5 bases). The V gene lost 4 bases and the J gene lost 0 bases, with 9 bases spanning the gap. This CDR3 contains 15 residues. Germline loops: CDR1 SEHNR, CDR2 FQNEAQ (reference sequence).

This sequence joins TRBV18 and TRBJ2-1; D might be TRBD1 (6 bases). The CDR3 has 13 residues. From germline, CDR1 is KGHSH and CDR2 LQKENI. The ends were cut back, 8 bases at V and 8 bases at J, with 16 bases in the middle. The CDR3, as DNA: TGTGCCAGCCAGGAACCCAGGGGATATGAGCAGTTCTTC. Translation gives CASQEPRGYEQFF.

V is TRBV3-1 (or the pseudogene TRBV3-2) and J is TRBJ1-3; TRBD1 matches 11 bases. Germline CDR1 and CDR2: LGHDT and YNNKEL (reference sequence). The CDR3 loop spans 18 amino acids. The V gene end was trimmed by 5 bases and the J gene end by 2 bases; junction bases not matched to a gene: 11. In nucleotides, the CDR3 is TGTGCCAGCAGCTCACGGGACAGGGGGAGGGCGACTGGAAACACCATATATTTT. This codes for CASSSRDRGRATGNTIYF.

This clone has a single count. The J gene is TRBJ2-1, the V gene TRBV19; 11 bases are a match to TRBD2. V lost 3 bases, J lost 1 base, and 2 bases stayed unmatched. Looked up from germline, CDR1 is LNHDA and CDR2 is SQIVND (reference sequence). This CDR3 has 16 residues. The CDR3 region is CASSMTSGVSYNEQFF. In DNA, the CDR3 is TGTGCCAGTAGTATGACTAGCGGGGTTTCCTACAATGAGCAGTTCTTC. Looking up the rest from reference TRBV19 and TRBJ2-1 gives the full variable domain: DGGITQSPKYLFRKEGQNVTLSCEQNLNHDAMYWYRQDPGQGLRLIYYSQIVNDFQKGDIAEGYSVSREKKESFPLTVTSAQKNPTAFYLCASSMTSGVSYNEQFFGPGTRLTVL.

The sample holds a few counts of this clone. The CDR3 here is CASRFIVEGDGEQFF. Here the CDR3 DNA reads TGTGCCAGCAGGTTCATTGTCGAGGGGGATGGTGAGCAGTTCTTC. The J gene is TRBJ2-1, the V gene TRBV27; TRBD1 is a possible D gene (6 bases). Germline V gene sequence: CDR1 MNHEY, CDR2 SMNVEV (reference sequence). The CDR3 loop spans 15 amino acids. The V and J ends lost 6 bases and 9 bases respectively, with 21 bases between them.

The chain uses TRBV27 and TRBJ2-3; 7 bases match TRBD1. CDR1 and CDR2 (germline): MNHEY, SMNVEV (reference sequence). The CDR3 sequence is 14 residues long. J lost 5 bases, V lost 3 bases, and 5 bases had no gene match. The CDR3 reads CASSFLQGKDTQYF. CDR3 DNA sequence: TGTGCCAGCAGTTTCTTACAGGGGAAAGATACGCAGTATTTT.

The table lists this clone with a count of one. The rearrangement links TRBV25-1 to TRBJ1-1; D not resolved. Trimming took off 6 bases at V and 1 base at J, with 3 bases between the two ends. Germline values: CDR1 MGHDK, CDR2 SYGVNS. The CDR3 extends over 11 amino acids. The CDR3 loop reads CASSQNTEAFF. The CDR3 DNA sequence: TGTGCCAGCAGCCAGAACACTGAAGCTTTCTTT. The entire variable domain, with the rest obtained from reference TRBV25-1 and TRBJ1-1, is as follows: EADIYQTPRYLVIGTGKKITLECSQTMGHDKMYWYQQDPGMELHLIHYSYGVNSTEKGDLSSESTVSRIRTEHFPLTLESARPSHTSQYLCASSQNTEAFFGQGTRLTVV.

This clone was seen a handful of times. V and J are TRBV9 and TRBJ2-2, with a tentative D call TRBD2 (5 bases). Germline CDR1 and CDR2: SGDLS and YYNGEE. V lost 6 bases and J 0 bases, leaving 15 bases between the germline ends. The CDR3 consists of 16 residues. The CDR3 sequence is CASTPSGNPNTGELFF. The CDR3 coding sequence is TGTGCCAGCACCCCCAGCGGCAATCCGAACACCGGGGAGCTGTTTTTT.

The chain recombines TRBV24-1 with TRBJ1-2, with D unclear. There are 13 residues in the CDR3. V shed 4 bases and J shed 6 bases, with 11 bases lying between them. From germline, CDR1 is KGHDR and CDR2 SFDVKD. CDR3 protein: CATSERVADGYTF. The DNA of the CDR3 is TGTGCCACCAGTGAAAGGGTAGCGGATGGCTACACCTTC.

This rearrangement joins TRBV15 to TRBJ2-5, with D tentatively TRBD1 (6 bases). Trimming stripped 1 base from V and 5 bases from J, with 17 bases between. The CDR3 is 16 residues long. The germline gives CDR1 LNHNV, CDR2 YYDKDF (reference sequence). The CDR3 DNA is TGTGCCACCAGCAGAGGGGGACACCGGGGTCAGGAGACCCAGTACTTC. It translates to CATSRGGHRGQETQYF.

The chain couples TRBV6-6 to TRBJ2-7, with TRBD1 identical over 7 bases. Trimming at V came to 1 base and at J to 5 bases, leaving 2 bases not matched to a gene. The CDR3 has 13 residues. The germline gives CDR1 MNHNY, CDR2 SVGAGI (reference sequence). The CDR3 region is CASSYLQGNEQYV. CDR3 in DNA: TGTGCCAGCAGTTACTTACAGGGGAACGAGCAGTACGTC.

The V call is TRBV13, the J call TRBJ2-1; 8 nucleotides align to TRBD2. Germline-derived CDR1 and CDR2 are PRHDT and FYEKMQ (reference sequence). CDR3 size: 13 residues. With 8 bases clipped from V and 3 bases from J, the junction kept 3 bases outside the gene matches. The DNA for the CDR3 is TGTGCCAGCGGAGCGGGAGACTACAATGAGCAGTTCTTC. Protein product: CASGAGDYNEQFF.

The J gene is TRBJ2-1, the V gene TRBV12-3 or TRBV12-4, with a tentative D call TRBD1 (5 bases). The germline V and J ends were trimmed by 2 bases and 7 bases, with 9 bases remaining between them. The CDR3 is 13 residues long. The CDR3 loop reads CASSLTAGNEQFF. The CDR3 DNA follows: TGTGCCAGCAGTTTAACCGCAGGGAATGAGCAGTTCTTC.

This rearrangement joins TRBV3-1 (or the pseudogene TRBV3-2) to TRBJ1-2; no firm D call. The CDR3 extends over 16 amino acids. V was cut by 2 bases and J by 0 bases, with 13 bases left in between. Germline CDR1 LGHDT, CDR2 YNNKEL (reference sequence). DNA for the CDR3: TGTGCCAGCAGCCAATGGGGAGGGCTAGCTAACTATGGCTACACCTTC. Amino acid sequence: CASSQWGGLANYGYTF.

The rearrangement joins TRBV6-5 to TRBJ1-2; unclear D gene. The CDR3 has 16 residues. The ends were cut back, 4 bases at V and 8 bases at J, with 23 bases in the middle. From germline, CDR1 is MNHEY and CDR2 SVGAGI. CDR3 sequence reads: CASSSTGPVGLGGYTF. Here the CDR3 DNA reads TGTGCCAGCAGTTCCACTGGCCCTGTTGGTTTGGGCGGCTACACCTTC.

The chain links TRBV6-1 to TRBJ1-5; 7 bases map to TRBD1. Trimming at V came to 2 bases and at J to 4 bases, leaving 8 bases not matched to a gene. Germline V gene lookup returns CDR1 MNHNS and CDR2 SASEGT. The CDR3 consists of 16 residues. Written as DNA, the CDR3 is TGTGCCAGCAGTGAATTCCCGGGACAGCTTAATCAGCCCCAGCATTTT. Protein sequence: CASSEFPGQLNQPQHF.

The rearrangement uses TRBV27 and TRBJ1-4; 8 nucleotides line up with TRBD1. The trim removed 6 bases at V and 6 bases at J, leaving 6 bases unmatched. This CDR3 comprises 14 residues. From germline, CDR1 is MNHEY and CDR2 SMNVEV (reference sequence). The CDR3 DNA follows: TGTGCCAGCAGGACCAGGGGGCGAGATGAAAAACTGTTTTTT. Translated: CASRTRGRDEKLFF.